The 16 T cell receptor beta chains reported below all come from one sample, sequenced in a study of spatial heterogeneity in lung cancer. General study results and limits: Higher tumor mutation counts went along with higher counts of expanded intratumoral alpha and beta TCRs.

Their recognized antigens are unknown. Time point of the sample: sample taken at primary tumor resection. One entry per CDR3 protein, called by TCRdb with MiXCR from the 5' RACE reads. The sample includes around 2,700 distinct CDR3 sequences, under 8% seen only once; the top ten take 7.5% to 10%. Material: lung tumor tissue, obtained at surgery. Receptors were obtained from a male donor with early-stage non-small cell lung cancer.

Relative to its sample, this clonotype is medium-sized (0.01 to 0.1%). The library was prepared for alpha chains; this beta chain is a stray read, so its frequency means little. The chain couples TRBV5-1 to TRBJ1-4, with a tentative D call TRBD1 (5 bases). The V gene's germline CDR1 is SGHRS and CDR2 YFSETQ. Trimming cost V 1 base and J 2 bases, with 6 bases left between them. The CDR3 has 14 amino acids. CDR3 DNA: TGCGCCAGCAGCTTGAGGGGCACTAATGAAAAACTGTTTTTT. Amino acids: CASSLRGTNEKLFF.

This clonotype rates as medium-sized. The library was designed around alpha chains, so this beta chain is a stray read whose abundance carries little weight. In nucleotides, the CDR3 is TGTGCCAGCAGCAACCAGGGGATCGCGGAGCTGTTTTTT. It specifies CASSNQGIAELFF. V gene TRBV7-2 combines with J gene TRBJ2-2; possible D gene TRBD1, 6 bases. This CDR3 contains 13 residues. V lost 5 bases and J lost 10, with 14 bases in between. The V gene's germline CDR1 is SGHTA and CDR2 FQGNSA.

In its sample, this clonotype is medium-sized. Because this beta chain is a stray read in a library intended to capture alpha chains, its abundance should not be given much weight. This rearrangement joins TRBV7-3 to TRBJ1-5; D ambiguous. CDR3 length: 13 residues. Per the germline V gene, CDR1 is SGHTA and CDR2 is FQGTGA. The V gene lost 3 bases and the J gene lost 4 bases, with 7 bases spanning the gap. CDR3 sequence: CASSFDANQPQHF. CDR3 sequence (DNA): TGTGCCAGCAGCTTCGACGCAAATCAGCCCCAGCATTTT.

Judged by abundance, this clonotype is medium-sized. This beta chain appears as a stray read in a library generated for alpha chains; its size is not informative. The V gene is TRBV20-1, the J gene TRBJ2-7, with D perhaps TRBD1 (5 bases). Trimming shortened V by 3 bases and J by 4 bases, and 10 bases separated the two germline ends. The CDR3 covers 12 residues. CDR1 DFQATT and CDR2 SNEGSKA come from the germline V gene (reference sequence). CDR3 residues: CSARDTIYEQYF. The CDR3 DNA sequence: TGCAGTGCTAGGGACACGATATACGAGCAGTACTTC.

Concerning this clonotype: Because this beta chain is a stray read in a library intended to capture alpha chains, its abundance should not be given much weight. This chain uses TRBV5-4 with TRBJ2-7, with a weak D call TRBD2 (5 bases). The V end was cut by 3 bases, the J end by 7 bases, with 14 bases between. This CDR3 region has 13 residues. Germline V gene lookup returns CDR1 SGHNT and CDR2 YYREEE (reference sequence). CDR3 sequence reads: CASSSVISGEQYF. The CDR3 nucleotides are TGTGCCAGCAGCTCCGTCATTTCGGGAGAGCAGTACTTC. The full variable domain, its missing parts supplied by reference TRBV5-4 and TRBJ2-7, is ETGVTQSPTHLIKTRGQQVTLRCSSQSGHNTVSWYQQALGQGPQFIFQYYREEENGRGNFPPRFSGLQFPNYSSELNVNALELDDSALYLCASSSVISGEQYFGPGTRLTVT.

Concerning this clonotype itself: One base away lies a much larger clone, so this may be a sequencing read error. Being off target in a library aimed at alpha chains, this beta chain has a size of little meaning. The chain links TRBV28 to TRBJ2-3, with D possibly matching TRBD2 (5 bases). Germline V gene data show CDR1 as MDHEN and CDR2 as SYDVKM. V lost 5 bases and J lost 14, with 11 bases in between. The CDR3 extends over 10 amino acids. The DNA for the CDR3 is TGTGCCAGCAGTCGGGTGAGGGTGTATTTT. Translating it yields CASSRVRVYF.

This clonotype ranks as medium-sized. As an off-target read in a library built for alpha chains, this beta chain has a frequency of little significance. The rearrangement uses TRBV20-1 and TRBJ2-3; the D gene is possibly TRBD2 (5 bases). Per germline, CDR1 DFQATT and CDR2 SNEGSKA (reference sequence). The V gene lost 5 bases and the J gene lost 3 bases, with 12 bases spanning the gap. This CDR3 region has 13 residues. CDR3: CSAGTSGTDTQYF. The CDR3 nucleotides are TGCAGTGCTGGAACCTCGGGAACAGATACGCAGTATTTT.

Relative to its sample, this clonotype is large. Because this beta chain is a stray read in a library intended to capture alpha chains, its abundance should not be given much weight. The gene calls are TRBV12-3 or TRBV12-4 and TRBJ2-5, with D possibly called TRBD1 or TRBD2 (5 bases each). Deletions cut 3 bases from V and 3 bases from J, with 11 bases between. This CDR3 is 14 amino acids long. The CDR3 is CASSFSGREETQYF. CDR3 DNA sequence: TGTGCCAGCAGTTTCTCGGGACGCGAAGAGACCCAGTACTTC.

Sample share makes this clonotype medium-sized (0.01 to 0.1%). A library made for alpha chains picked up this beta chain off target, so its size means little. The CDR3 region has the DNA TGCAGTGCCAGGACTAGCGGGAACAATGAGCAGTTCTTC. It specifies CSARTSGNNEQFF. The chain couples TRBV20-1 to TRBJ2-1; the match to TRBD2 covers 12 bases. CDR1 DFQATT and CDR2 SNEGSKA come from the germline V gene (reference sequence). J was trimmed by 5 bases and V by 6 bases; bases with no gene match: 2. The CDR3 contains 13 residues.

A word on this clonotype: Because the library targeted alpha chains, this beta chain is an off-target read whose size means little. The chain links TRBV6-1 to TRBJ1-5; unclear D gene. Germline loops: CDR1 MNHNS, CDR2 SASEGT. There are 14 residues in the CDR3. V was pared by 2 bases and J by 5 bases, with 10 bases between. The CDR3 DNA sequence: TGTGCCAGCAGTGAAAGGAGGTGGGATCAGCCCCAGCATTTT. This codes for CASSERRWDQPQHF.

This clonotype came up a few times. This beta chain appears as a stray read in a library generated for alpha chains; its size is not informative. V gene TRBV25-1 combines with J gene TRBJ1-2; maybe TRBD1 (6 bases). The germline CDR1 and CDR2 sequences are MGHDK and SYGVNS. The CDR3 contains 15 residues. Trimming shortened V by 1 base and J by 7 bases, and 16 bases separated the two germline ends. CDR3 sequence reads: CASSESSGQSFGYTF. Here the CDR3 DNA reads TGTGCCAGCAGTGAATCGTCCGGACAGTCTTTTGGCTACACCTTC.

In its sample, this clonotype ranks as medium-sized. In a library made to pick up alpha chains, this beta chain is a stray read with a size that means little. The rearrangement links TRBV18 to TRBJ2-1, with 9 bases matching TRBD1. CDR3 length: 15 residues. The V gene's germline CDR1 is KGHSH and CDR2 LQKENI. Germline trimming cut 4 bases from V and 5 bases from J; bases unmatched to any gene: 6. The CDR3 DNA sequence: TGTGCCAGCTCACTCGGGACAGGGATCCACAATGAGCAGTTCTTC. Translated: CASSLGTGIHNEQFF.

This clonotype is deemed medium-sized. In a library made to pick up alpha chains, this beta chain is a stray read with a size that means little. This chain joins TRBV7-2 and TRBJ2-5; D not resolved. V was cut by 6 bases and J by 2 bases, with 7 bases left in between. CDR3 length: 12 amino acids. Looked up from germline, CDR1 is SGHTA and CDR2 is FQGNSA. The CDR3 DNA reads TGTGCCAGCAGGCTCGATCAAGAGACCCAGTACTTC. This gives the protein CASRLDQETQYF. Complete variable domain (other parts from reference TRBV7-2 and TRBJ2-5): GAGVSQSPSNKVTEKGKDVELRCDPISGHTALYWYRQSLGQGLEFLIYFQGNSAPDKSGLPSDRFSAERTGGSVSTLTIQRTQQEDSAVYLCASRLDQETQYFGPGTRLLVL.

This clonotype is deemed medium-sized (0.01 to 0.1%). For a library built for alpha chains, this beta chain is a stray read; little rests on its size. The V gene is TRBV20-1, the J gene TRBJ2-3; the match to TRBD2 covers 10 bases. This CDR3 is 16 amino acids long. The J segment lost 2 bases and the V segment lost 7 bases, leaving 12 bases of the junction unmatched. Germline lookup yields CDR1 DFQATT and CDR2 SNEGSKA (reference sequence). The CDR3 sequence: CSVEGVLAGPTDTQYF. DNA of the CDR3: TGCAGTGTTGAGGGCGTACTAGCGGGACCCACAGATACGCAGTATTTT.

This clonotype is labeled medium-sized. This beta chain represents an off-target read in a library built for alpha chains; its size is of limited meaning. This sequence joins TRBV27 and TRBJ1-5, with 12 bases aligning to TRBD1. V trimming: 4 bases; J trimming: 3 bases; junction bases outside the gene matches: 7. Germline V gene data show CDR1 as MNHEY and CDR2 as SMNVEV (reference sequence). The CDR3 runs 17 residues. The CDR3 nucleotides are TGTGCCAGCAGTTCTTGGGGGACAGGGGGCTCCAATCAGCCCCAGCATTTT. It is translated as CASSSWGTGGSNQPQHF.

This clonotype is medium-sized within its sample. The library was designed around alpha chains, so this beta chain is a stray read whose abundance carries little weight. This chain connects TRBV10-1 to TRBJ1-2, with D hard to call. Trimming took 3 bases from V and 4 from J, leaving 9 bases between them. The CDR3 runs to 13 residues. Per the germline V gene, CDR1 is WNHNN and CDR2 is SYGVQD (reference sequence). The CDR3 reads CASSDSRSYGYTF. For the CDR3, the DNA is TGCGCCAGCAGTGATTCCCGGAGCTATGGCTACACCTTC.